The clone carrying this T cell receptor beta chain has just a few counts. Its antigen is not identified. This sample was included in a study of blood T cells in healthy people across ages. The wider study: About one barcoded beta molecule per two T cells was captured by template switching. Overall study findings and caveats: Higher naive T cell percentage went strongly together with higher TCR beta diversity. A roughly linear fall in TCR beta diversity per million T cells was seen with increasing age. The authors considered diversity estimates from one million T cells to be underestimates.

Primers used in a second PCR of roughly 6 to 11 cycles were a sample-barcoded 5' primer and a J-beta primer mix. Using its own MiXCR run on the 5' RACE reads, TCRdb lists one record per CDR3 protein. The data hold about 750,000 distinct CDR3 sequences, with about 53% observed a single time. This CDR3 spans 15 amino acids. The germline CDR1 and CDR2 sequences are DFQATT and SNEGSKA (reference sequence). This TCR was recovered from a man older than 75 in good health. The chain carries TRBV20-1 and TRBJ2-4; 9 bases align to TRBD1. TRBJ2-7 matches the DNA end more closely, so the J call is doubtful. The sequencing sample was made of blood. In DNA, the CDR3 is TGCAGTGCTAGAGATCAGGACAGGGGCAGGTACGAGCAGTACTTC. Its translation: CSARDQDRGRYEQYF.